Following are 16 T cell receptor beta chains from one sample sequenced in a study of blood T cell repertoires in COVID-19. Profiled with immunoSEQ multiplex PCR; TCRdb holds only in-frame clones, not every one. The sample lists roughly 230,000 clones, roughly 89% seen once, with around 2.3% in the top ten. Sample: peripheral blood. Receptors originate from a woman aged 60 to 75 with COVID-19, enrolled during active disease.

V is TRBV11-2 and J is TRBJ2-7; 9 nucleotides agree with TRBD1. V was clipped by 4 bases and J by 5 bases; unmatched bases: 3. Germline V gives CDR1 SGHAT, CDR2 FQNNGV. The CDR3 spans 13 residues. The CDR3 loop is CASSSGQGNEQYF. CDR3 nucleotides: TGTGCCAGCAGCTCGGGACAGGGCAACGAGCAGTACTTC. Supplemented by reference TRBV11-2 and TRBJ2-7, the full variable domain reads EAGVAQSPRYKIIEKRQSVAFWCNPISGHATLYWYQQILGQGPKLLIQFQNNGVVDDSQLPKDRFSAERLKGVDSTLKIQPAKLEDSAVYLCASSSGQGNEQYFGPGTRLTVT.

V gene TRBV19 combines with J gene TRBJ1-1; the match to TRBD1 covers 8 bases. Germline V gives CDR1 LNHDA, CDR2 SQIVND (reference sequence). The CDR3 has 12 amino acids. V dropped 3 bases and J dropped 8; count of bases not matched to a gene: 2. CDR3: CASSMGQVEAFF. Written as DNA, the CDR3 is TGTGCCAGTAGTATGGGACAGGTCGAAGCTTTCTTT. Variable domain in full (rest from reference TRBV19 and TRBJ1-1): DGGITQSPKYLFRKEGQNVTLSCEQNLNHDAMYWYRQDPGQGLRLIYYSQIVNDFQKGDIAEGYSVSREKKESFPLTVTSAQKNPTAFYLCASSMGQVEAFFGQGTRLTVV.

This rearrangement joins TRBV5-1 to TRBJ1-1; 7 bases match TRBD1. Germline CDR1 reads SGHRS; CDR2 reads YFSETQ. Trimming removed 3 bases from V and 3 bases from J; junction bases left unmatched: 5. CDR3 length: 14 residues. This CDR3 is CASSYQGGDTEAFF. The CDR3 DNA sequence: TGCGCCAGCAGCTACCAGGGGGGCGACACTGAAGCTTTCTTT.

The rearrangement joins TRBV13 to TRBJ1-1; D not certain. Trimming stripped 2 bases from V and 1 base from J, with 11 bases between. This CDR3 is 15 amino acids long. The germline CDR1 and CDR2 sequences are PRHDT and FYEKMQ (reference sequence). CDR3 DNA sequence: TGTGCCAGCAGCTTAAATCGAGGAAAGAACACTGAAGCTTTCTTT. Its translation: CASSLNRGKNTEAFF.

The rearrangement links TRBV4-1 to TRBJ2-1, with 8 positions matching TRBD2. Looked up from germline, CDR1 is MGHRA and CDR2 is YSYEKL. V lost 1 base and J lost 0; bases outside the gene matches: 8. This CDR3 spans 18 amino acids. The CDR3 protein is CASSQVLAGFSSYNEQFF. The CDR3, as DNA: TGCGCCAGCAGCCAAGTCTTAGCGGGGTTTAGCTCCTACAATGAGCAGTTCTTC.

In this sample, this clone turned up once. The J gene is TRBJ2-2, the V gene TRBV9, with 8 bases lining up with TRBD1. This CDR3 contains 14 residues. Trimming cost V 3 bases and J 4 bases; bases outside gene matches: 2. In germline, CDR1 is SGDLS, CDR2 YYNGEE. CDR3 sequence (DNA): TGTGCCAGCAGCGCTGGACAGGGCACCGGGGAGCTGTTTTTT. Protein product: CASSAGQGTGELFF.

CDR3 sequence (DNA): TGTGCCAGCAGTGCGAGGGTCGTGCAGTACTTC. Translated: CASSARVVQYF. The rearrangement uses TRBV28 and TRBJ2-7; tentative D call: TRBD2 (5 bases). Germline-derived CDR1 and CDR2 are MDHEN and SYDVKM. The V end lost 5 bases, the J end lost 9 bases, and 11 bases lay between the germline ends. The length of the CDR3 is 11 residues.

This clone was detected only once. The rearrangement links TRBV5-4 to TRBJ1-4; a possible D gene is TRBD1 (5 bases). The CDR3 covers 14 residues. Germline lookup yields CDR1 SGHNT and CDR2 YYREEE (reference sequence). The V gene lost 4 bases and the J gene lost 7 bases, with 14 bases spanning the gap. The CDR3 here is CASSPGGGFEKLFF. The CDR3 bases are TGTGCCAGCAGCCCCGGGGGGGGGTTTGAAAAACTGTTTTTT.

The chain uses TRBV18 and TRBJ1-4; D perhaps matches TRBD1 (5 bases). CDR3 size: 16 residues. Germline V CDR1 and CDR2: KGHSH, LQKENI. Trimming shortened V by 3 bases and J by 13 bases, and 24 bases separated the two germline ends. CDR3 sequence (DNA): TGTGCCAGCTCACCCCCCTCAGGGCCCACGTCACGTAGACTGTTTTTT. It yields the protein CASSPPSGPTSRRLFF.

The V gene is TRBV5-4, the J gene TRBJ1-2, with 9 bases matching TRBD1. The germline CDR1 and CDR2 sequences are SGHNT and YYREEE (reference sequence). This CDR3 region has 14 residues. Unmatched junction bases numbered 3, after V lost 2 bases and J lost 4 bases. The CDR3 sequence is CASSFTGGSYGYTF. CDR3 DNA: TGTGCCAGCAGCTTTACAGGGGGCAGCTATGGCTACACCTTC.

This chain joins TRBV7-2 and TRBJ1-5; a possible D gene is TRBD1 (6 bases). V shed 0 bases and J shed 0 bases, with 15 bases lying between them. Germline loops: CDR1 SGHTA, CDR2 FQGNSA. The CDR3 extends over 18 amino acids. The CDR3, as DNA: TGTGCCAGCAGCTTAGCTGCCCAGGGGATTTATAGCAATCAGCCCCAGCATTTT. This codes for CASSLAAQGIYSNQPQHF.

The V gene is TRBV6-1, the J gene TRBJ2-7; 8 nucleotides agree with TRBD1. This CDR3 comprises 15 residues. With V trimmed by 2 bases and J by 3 bases, 6 bases remained unmatched. Germline V lookup: CDR1 MNHNS, CDR2 SASEGT. The CDR3 spells CASSERPGTGYEQYF. CDR3 nucleotide sequence: TGTGCCAGCAGTGAACGTCCCGGGACAGGCTACGAGCAGTACTTC.

The genes are TRBV10-3 and TRBJ2-2; D is ambiguous. Germline V lookup: CDR1 ENHRY, CDR2 SYGVKD. There are 12 residues in the CDR3. Trimming left V 8 bases short and J 5 bases short, with 9 bases between. The CDR3 nucleotides read TGTGCCATCCCCGCGGAAACCGGGGAGCTGTTTTTT. Translated: CAIPAETGELFF.

The rearrangement uses TRBV7-6 and TRBJ2-1; 10 positions agree with TRBD1. Germline values: CDR1 SGHVS, CDR2 FNYEAQ. This CDR3 region has 16 residues. J lost 4 bases, V lost 2 bases, and 5 bases had no gene match. The CDR3 DNA reads TGTGCCAGCAGCTTACTGGGGACAGGGGATTACAATGAGCAGTTCTTC. Translation: CASSLLGTGDYNEQFF. Full variable domain (rest looked up from reference TRBV7-6 and TRBJ2-1): GAGVSQSPRYKVTKRGQDVALRCDPISGHVSLYWYRQALGQGPEFLTYFNYEAQQDKSGLPNDRFSAERPEGSISTLTIQRTEQRDSAMYRCASSLLGTGDYNEQFFGPGTRLTVL.

The chain recombines TRBV5-6 with TRBJ1-1; D is possibly TRBD1 (5 bases). CDR1 and CDR2 from the germline V gene are SGHDT and YYEEEE. The length of the CDR3 is 12 residues. Trimming took off 2 bases at V and 9 bases at J, with 11 bases between the two ends. CDR3 DNA sequence: TGTGCCAGCAGCTTAAGGGGAACGAAAGCTTTCTTT. This translates into CASSLRGTKAFF. The variable domain in full, with the rest retrieved from reference TRBV5-6 and TRBJ1-1, is DAGVTQSPTHLIKTRGQQVTLRCSPKSGHDTVSWYQQALGQGPQFIFQYYEEEERQRGNFPDRFSGHQFPNYSSELNVNALLLGDSALYLCASSLRGTKAFFGQGTRLTVV.

V is TRBV9 and J is TRBJ1-6, with TRBD1 matching over 9 bases. J was trimmed by 3 bases and V by 4 bases; bases with no gene match: 5. This CDR3 has 16 amino acids. CDR1 is SGDLS and CDR2 is YYNGEE in the germline V gene. CDR3 residues: CASSPSDRGYNSPLHF. The CDR3 DNA reads TGTGCCAGCAGCCCATCGGACAGGGGCTATAATTCACCCCTCCACTTT.